Listed here is a single T cell receptor beta chain. Assay used: immunoSEQ multiplex PCR; TCRdb lists only in-frame clones, some missing. The data hold around 400,000 clones, with 70% to 90% observed a single time. This sample was included in a study of Ad26.COV2.S vaccination and SARS-CoV-2 variants. Treatment: roughly 18 received Ad26.COV2.S at low or high dose, single or two shots; five or six received placebo; per-sample allocation not given. Sample collection was performed on day 63 after the first vaccine or placebo injection. Sample: peripheral blood, taken in a trial of Ad26.COV2.S vaccine versus placebo. The clonotype was recovered from a person between 18 and 65 years old who received the Ad26.COV2.S COVID-19 vaccine or a placebo.

CDR3 in DNA: TGTGCCAGTAGTACAAGGGACAGGGCCCCCTACGAGCAGTACTTC. As protein: CASSTRDRAPYEQYF. The J gene is TRBJ2-7, the V gene TRBV19; TRBD1 matches at 9 bases. CDR3 length: 15 residues. The germline V gene has CDR1 LNHDA and CDR2 SQIVND (reference sequence). Trimming took 4 bases from V and 2 from J; bases not matched to a gene: 6.